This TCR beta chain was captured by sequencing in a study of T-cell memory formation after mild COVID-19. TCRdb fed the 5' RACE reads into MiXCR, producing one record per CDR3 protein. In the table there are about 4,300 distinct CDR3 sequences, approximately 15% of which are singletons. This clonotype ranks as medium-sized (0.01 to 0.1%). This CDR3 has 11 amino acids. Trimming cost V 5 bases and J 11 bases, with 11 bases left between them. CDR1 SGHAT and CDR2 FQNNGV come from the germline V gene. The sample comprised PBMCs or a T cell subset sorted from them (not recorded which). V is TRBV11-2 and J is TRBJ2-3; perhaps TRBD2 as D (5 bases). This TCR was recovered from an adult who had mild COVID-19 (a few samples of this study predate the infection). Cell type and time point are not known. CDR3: CASSPGGGQYF. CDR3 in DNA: TGTGCCAGCAGCCCCGGTGGAGGGCAGTATTTT.